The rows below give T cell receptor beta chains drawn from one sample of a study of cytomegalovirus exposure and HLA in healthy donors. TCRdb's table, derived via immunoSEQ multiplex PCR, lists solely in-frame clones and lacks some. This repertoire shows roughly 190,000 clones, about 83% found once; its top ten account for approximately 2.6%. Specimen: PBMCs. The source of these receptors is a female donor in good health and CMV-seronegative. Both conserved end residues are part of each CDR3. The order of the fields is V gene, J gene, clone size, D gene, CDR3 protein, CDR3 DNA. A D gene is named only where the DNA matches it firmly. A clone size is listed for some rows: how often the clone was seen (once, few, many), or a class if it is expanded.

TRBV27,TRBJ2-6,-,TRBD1,CASRRDRAPGRANVLTF,TGTGCCAGCAGACGGGACAGGGCCCCCGGAAGGGCCAACGTCCTGACTTTC
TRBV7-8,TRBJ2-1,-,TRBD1,CASSYTAGTAYNEQFF,TGTGCCAGCAGCTATACAGCCGGGACAGCCTACAATGAGCAGTTCTTC
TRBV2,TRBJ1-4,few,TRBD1,CASGGTGYEKLFF,TGTGCCAGCGGGGGGACAGGGTACGAAAAACTGTTTTTT
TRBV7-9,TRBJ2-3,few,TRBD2,CSSSLGLAGNTDTQYF,TGTTCCAGCAGCTTGGGACTAGCGGGAAACACAGATACGCAGTATTTT
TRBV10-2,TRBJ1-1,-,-,CASSDSSFPGPEAFF,TGCGCCAGCAGTGATAGCTCCTTCCCCGGCCCTGAAGCTTTCTTT
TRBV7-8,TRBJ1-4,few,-,CASSLARTEAGEKLFF,TGTGCCAGCAGCTTAGCGCGGACCGAGGCGGGCGAAAAACTGTTTTTT
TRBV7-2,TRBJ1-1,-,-,CASSYAHLNTEAFF,TGTGCCAGCAGCTACGCACACCTGAACACTGAAGCTTTCTTT
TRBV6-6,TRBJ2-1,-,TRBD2,CASWDLAGADNEQFF,TGTGCCAGCTGGGACTTAGCGGGAGCGGACAATGAGCAGTTCTTC
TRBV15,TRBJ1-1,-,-,CATSRGGPRNTEAFF,TGTGCCACCAGCAGAGGAGGCCCCCGGAACACTGAAGCTTTCTTT
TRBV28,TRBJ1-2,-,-,CASSFDTANYGYTF,TGTGCCAGCAGTTTCGACACAGCTAACTATGGCTACACCTTC
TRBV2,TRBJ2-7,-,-,CASSRDNLSYEQYF,TGTGCCAGCAGCCGGGACAACCTCTCCTACGAGCAGTACTTC
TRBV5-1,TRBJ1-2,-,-,CASSLDRNNYGYTF,TGCGCCAGCAGCCTGGACAGAAACAACTATGGCTACACCTTC
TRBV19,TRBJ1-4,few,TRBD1,CASSIGDSSNEKLFF,TGTGCCAGTAGTATAGGGGACAGTTCTAATGAAAAACTGTTTTTT
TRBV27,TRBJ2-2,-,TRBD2,CASSPVAGGRTGELFF,TGTGCCAGCAGCCCCGTGGCGGGGGGGAGAACCGGGGAGCTGTTTTTT
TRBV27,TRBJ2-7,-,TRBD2,CASTPRGGIHEQYF,TGTGCCAGCACTCCCCGGGGGGGCATCCACGAGCAGTACTTC
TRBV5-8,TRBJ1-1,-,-,CASSFAWPRENTEAFF,TGTGCCAGCAGCTTCGCGTGGCCCAGGGAGAACACTGAAGCTTTCTTT
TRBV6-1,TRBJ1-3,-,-,CASRESSGNTIYF,TGTGCCAGCAGAGAGTCCTCTGGAAACACCATATATTTT
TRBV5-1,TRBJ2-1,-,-,CASSLGAGSNEQFF,TGCGCCAGCAGCTTGGGTGCAGGGTCGAATGAGCAGTTCTTC
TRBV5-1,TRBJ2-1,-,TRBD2,CASSPLDSGGPYNEQFF,TGCGCCAGCAGCCCACTCGACAGCGGGGGCCCTTACAATGAGCAGTTCTTC
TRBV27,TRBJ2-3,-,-,CASSFYPGGTDTQYF,TGTGCCAGCAGTTTCTACCCAGGGGGGACAGATACGCAGTATTTT
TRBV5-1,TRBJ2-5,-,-,CASSLARAAQETQYF,TGCGCCAGCAGCTTGGCCAGGGCAGCTCAAGAGACCCAGTACTTC
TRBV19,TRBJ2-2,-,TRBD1,CASTEQGAYTGELFF,TGTGCCAGCACGGAGCAGGGGGCCTACACCGGGGAGCTGTTTTTT
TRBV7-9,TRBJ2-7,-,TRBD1,CASSSPVTDKQGSPYEQYF,TGTGCCAGCAGCTCTCCCGTTACTGATAAACAGGGGTCCCCCTACGAGCAGTACTTC
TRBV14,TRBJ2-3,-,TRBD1,CASSQVGRGLDTQYF,TGTGCCAGCAGCCAAGTTGGCAGGGGGCTAGATACGCAGTATTTT
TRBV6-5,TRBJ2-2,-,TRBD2,CASSHGLATGELFF,TGTGCCAGCAGTCACGGACTAGCCACCGGGGAGCTGTTTTTT